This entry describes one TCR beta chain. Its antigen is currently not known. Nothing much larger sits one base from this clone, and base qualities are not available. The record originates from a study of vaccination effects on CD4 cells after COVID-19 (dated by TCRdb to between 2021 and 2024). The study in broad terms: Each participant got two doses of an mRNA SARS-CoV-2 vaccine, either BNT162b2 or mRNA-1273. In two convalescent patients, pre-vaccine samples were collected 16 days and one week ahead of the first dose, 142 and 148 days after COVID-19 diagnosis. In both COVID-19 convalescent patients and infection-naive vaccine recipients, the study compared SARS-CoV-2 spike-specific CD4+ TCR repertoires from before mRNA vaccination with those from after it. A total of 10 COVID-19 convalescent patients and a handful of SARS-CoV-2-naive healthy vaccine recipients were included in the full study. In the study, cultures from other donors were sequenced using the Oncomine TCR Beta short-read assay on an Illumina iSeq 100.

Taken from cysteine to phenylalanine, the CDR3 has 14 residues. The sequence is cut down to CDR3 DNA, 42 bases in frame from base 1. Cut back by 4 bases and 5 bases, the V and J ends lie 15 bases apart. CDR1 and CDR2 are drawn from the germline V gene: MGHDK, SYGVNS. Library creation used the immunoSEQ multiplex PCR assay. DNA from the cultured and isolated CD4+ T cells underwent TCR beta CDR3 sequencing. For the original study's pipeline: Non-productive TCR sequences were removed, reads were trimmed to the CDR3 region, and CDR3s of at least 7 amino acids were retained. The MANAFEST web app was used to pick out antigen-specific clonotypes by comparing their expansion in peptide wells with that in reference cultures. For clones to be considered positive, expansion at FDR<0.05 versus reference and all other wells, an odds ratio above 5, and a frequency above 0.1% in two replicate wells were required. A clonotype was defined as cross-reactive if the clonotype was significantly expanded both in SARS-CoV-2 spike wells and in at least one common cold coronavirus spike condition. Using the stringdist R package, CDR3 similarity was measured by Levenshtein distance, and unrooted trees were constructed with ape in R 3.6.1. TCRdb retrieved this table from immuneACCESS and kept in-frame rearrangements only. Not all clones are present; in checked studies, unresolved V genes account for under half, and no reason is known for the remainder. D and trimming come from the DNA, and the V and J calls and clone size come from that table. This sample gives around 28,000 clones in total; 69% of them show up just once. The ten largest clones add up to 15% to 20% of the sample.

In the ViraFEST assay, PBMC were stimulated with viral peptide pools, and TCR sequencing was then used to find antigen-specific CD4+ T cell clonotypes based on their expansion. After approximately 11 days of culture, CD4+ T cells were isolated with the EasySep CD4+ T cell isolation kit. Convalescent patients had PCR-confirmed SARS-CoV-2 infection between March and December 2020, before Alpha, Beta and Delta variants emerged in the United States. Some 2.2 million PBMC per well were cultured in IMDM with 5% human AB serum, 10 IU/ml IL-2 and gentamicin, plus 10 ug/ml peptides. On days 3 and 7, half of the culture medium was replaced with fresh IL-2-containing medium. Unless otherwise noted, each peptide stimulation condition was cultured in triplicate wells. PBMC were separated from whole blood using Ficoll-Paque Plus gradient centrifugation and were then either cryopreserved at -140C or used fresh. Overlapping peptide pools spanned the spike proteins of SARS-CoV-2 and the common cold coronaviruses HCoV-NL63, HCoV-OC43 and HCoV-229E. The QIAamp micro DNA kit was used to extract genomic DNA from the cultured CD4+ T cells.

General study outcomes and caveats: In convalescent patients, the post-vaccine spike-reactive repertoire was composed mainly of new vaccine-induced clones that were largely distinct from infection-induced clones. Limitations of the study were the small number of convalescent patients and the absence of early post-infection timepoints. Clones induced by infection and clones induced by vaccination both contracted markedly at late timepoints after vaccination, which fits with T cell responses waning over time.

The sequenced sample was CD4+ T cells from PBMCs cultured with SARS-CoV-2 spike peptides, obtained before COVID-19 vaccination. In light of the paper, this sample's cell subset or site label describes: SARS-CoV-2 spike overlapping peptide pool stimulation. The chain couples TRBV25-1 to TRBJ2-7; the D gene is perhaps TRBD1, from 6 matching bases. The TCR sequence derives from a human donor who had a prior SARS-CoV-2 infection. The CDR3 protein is CASSASPQGHEQYF. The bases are TGTGCCAGCAGTGCGTCCCCCCAGGGGCACGAGCAGTACTTC.